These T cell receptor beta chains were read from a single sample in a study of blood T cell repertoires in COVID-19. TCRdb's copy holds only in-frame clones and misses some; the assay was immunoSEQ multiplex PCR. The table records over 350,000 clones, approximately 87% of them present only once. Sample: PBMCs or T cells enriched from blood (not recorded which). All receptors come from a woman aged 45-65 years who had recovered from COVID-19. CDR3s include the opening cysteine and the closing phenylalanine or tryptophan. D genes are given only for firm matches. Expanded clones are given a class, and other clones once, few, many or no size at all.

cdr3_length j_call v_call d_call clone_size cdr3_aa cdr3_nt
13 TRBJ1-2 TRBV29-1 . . CSVEPGGAYGYTF TGCAGCGTTGAACCTGGGGGGGCGTACGGCTACACCTTC
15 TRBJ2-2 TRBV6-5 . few CASSYSNSHPGELFF TGTGCCAGCAGTTACTCCAACTCCCACCCGGGGGAGCTGTTTTTT
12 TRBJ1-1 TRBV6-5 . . CASRDGGREAFF TGTGCCAGCAGAGATGGGGGGAGGGAAGCTTTCTTT
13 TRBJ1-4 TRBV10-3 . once CAISARTNEKLFF TGTGCCATCAGTGCCAGGACTAATGAAAAACTGTTTTTT
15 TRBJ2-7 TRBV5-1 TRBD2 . CASSLEGSGGYEQYF TGCGCCAGCAGCTTGGAAGGTAGCGGGGGCTACGAGCAGTACTTC
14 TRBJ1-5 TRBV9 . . CASSGKGLDQPQHF TGTGCCAGCAGCGGAAAGGGACTCGATCAGCCCCAGCATTTT
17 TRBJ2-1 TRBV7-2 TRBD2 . CASSLVGGSGGRGEQFF TGTGCCAGCAGCTTAGTAGGAGGTAGCGGGGGAAGAGGAGAGCAGTTCTTC
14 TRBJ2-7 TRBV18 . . CASSPTGSSYEQYF TGTGCCAGCTCACCGACAGGAAGCTCCTACGAGCAGTACTTC
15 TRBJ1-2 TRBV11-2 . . CASSLGYGKNYGYTF TGTGCCAGCAGCTTAGGTTACGGGAAAAACTATGGCTACACCTTC
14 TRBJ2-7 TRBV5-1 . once CASSSLPGDREQYF TGCGCCAGCAGCTCCCTCCCGGGGGACCGCGAGCAGTACTTC
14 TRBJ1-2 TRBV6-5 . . CASSYQGPHYGYTF TGTGCCAGCAGTTATCAGGGTCCCCACTATGGCTACACCTTC
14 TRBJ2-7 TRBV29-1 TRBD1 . CSVDGGQGTYEQYF TGCAGCGTTGACGGGGGACAGGGCACCTACGAGCAGTACTTC
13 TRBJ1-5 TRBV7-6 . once CASSPDTYQPQHF TGTGCCAGCAGCCCGGACACCTATCAGCCCCAGCATTTT
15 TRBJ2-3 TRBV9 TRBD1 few CASSDRDSRTDTQYF TGTGCCAGCAGCGACCGGGACAGCCGCACAGATACGCAGTATTTT
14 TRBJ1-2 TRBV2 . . CASSYLTQPGGYTF TGTGCCAGCAGTTACCTGACTCAACCGGGAGGCTACACCTTC
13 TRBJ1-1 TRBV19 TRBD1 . CASNTGENTEAFF TGTGCCAGTAATACAGGGGAGAACACTGAAGCTTTCTTT
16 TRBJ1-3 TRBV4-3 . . CASSQDGGSLGNTIYF TGCGCCAGCAGCCAAGACGGAGGGAGTTTGGGAAACACCATATATTTT